This TCR beta chain is drawn from a study of identical twins. Regarding the study as a whole: Cord blood beta clonotypes present at high abundance carried fewer insertions; no such pattern appeared in memory repertoires. When twins shared out-of-frame alpha sequences, those sequences had excess low generation probability.

CDR1 MNHEY and CDR2 SMNVEV come from the germline V gene (reference sequence). This CDR3 has 14 residues. Trimming removed 6 bases from V and 5 bases from J, with 16 bases in between. About this clonotype: Its cognate antigen is unknown.

TCRdb re-called the 5' RACE reads with MiXCR, one entry per CDR3 protein. Counted here are 400,000 to 550,000 distinct CDR3 sequences, 20% to 25% occurring once; the ten biggest clones make up just under 3%. The same data also went into a second study, on T cells expressing NK-cell markers. That report notes: The authors derived TCR beta repertoires from sorted CD3+CD56+NKG2C+, CD3+CD56+NKG2C- and CD3+CD56-NKG2C+ T cells. Alpha-beta TCR T cells were the sole sorting target in several experiments, owing to an anti-gamma-delta TCR antibody.

This chain links TRBV27 with TRBJ2-5; D unclear. Sequencing was done on a sample of CD4+ T cells sorted from blood. The source of this sequence is a woman younger than 30 in good health. CDR3 loop: CASSSRSPQETQYF. The CDR3 region has the DNA TGTGCCAGCAGCTCCCGTTCCCCTCAGGAGACCCAGTACTTC.